These T cell receptor beta chains were read from a single sample in a study of blood T cell repertoires in COVID-19. Profiling relied on immunoSEQ multiplex PCR, and the TCRdb table lists in-frame clones only, not all of them. This sample has approximately 230,000 clones, with approximately 86% found just once. The sequenced material came from PBMCs or T cells enriched from blood (not recorded which). These TCRs come from a woman aged 45 to 65 with acute COVID-19. Each CDR3 is given with its conserved first and last residue. Fields, in order: V gene, clone size, D gene, J gene, CDR3 DNA, CDR3 protein. D genes are given only for firm matches. Only some rows state a clone size, as once, few, many or a class for expanded clones.

TRBV19,few,TRBD1,TRBJ2-7,TGTGCCAGTAGTATCGGGACAGCTTCCTACGAGCAGTACTTC,CASSIGTASYEQYF
TRBV10-3,.,.,TRBJ2-5,TGTGCCATCGGCAGGGGGGAAGAGACCCAGTACTTC,CAIGRGEETQYF
TRBV6-5,.,.,TRBJ1-4,TGTGCCAGCAGTTACTCGCCAGGGCCAAATGAAAAACTGTTTTTT,CASSYSPGPNEKLFF
TRBV27,.,.,TRBJ1-5,TGTGCCAGCAGCCCTTTCTCAGGCAATCAGCCCCAGCATTTT,CASSPFSGNQPQHF
TRBV27,few,.,TRBJ2-7,TGTGCCAGCAGTCCACGAGGGGGCTACGAGCAGTACTTC,CASSPRGGYEQYF
TRBV5-1,.,.,TRBJ1-5,TGCGCCAGCAGCTTGGTTGTTGGCCAGCCCCAGCATTTT,CASSLVVGQPQHF
TRBV25-1,.,.,TRBJ1-6,TGTGCCAGCACGGCGCAGGGGCGGAATTCACCCCTCCACTTT,CASTAQGRNSPLHF
TRBV27,.,.,TRBJ2-5,TGTGCCAGCAGCCCGACGCTCTGGGGGGAGGAAGAGACCCAGTACTTC,CASSPTLWGEEETQYF
TRBV7-9,.,.,TRBJ1-2,TGTGCCAGCAGCTTAGCCCACAGGGATAGCGATGGCTACACCTTC,CASSLAHRDSDGYTF
TRBV9,.,.,TRBJ2-2,TGTGCCAGCAGCGTAGCTCGCGGTCATCGGGACACCGGGGAGCTGTTTTTT,CASSVARGHRDTGELFF
TRBV30,.,.,TRBJ1-2,TGTGCCTGGCTGGTCAGGTGGAACTATGGCTACACCTTC,CAWLVRWNYGYTF
TRBV13,.,.,TRBJ2-7,TGTGCCAGCAGCTTCATCAGCTCCTACGAGCAGTACTTC,CASSFISSYEQYF
TRBV28,.,.,TRBJ1-2,TGTGCCAGCAGTTTATTTGTCCCCCGGAGGGATGGCTACACCTTC,CASSLFVPRRDGYTF
TRBV19,once,.,TRBJ2-1,TGTGCCAGTAGTCCGTGGACTGGACCAGAGGAGCAGTTCTTC,CASSPWTGPEEQFF
TRBV7-2,.,TRBD1,TRBJ1-1,TGTGCCAGCAGCTTAGTGTCAGGGGGAAACACTGAAGCTTTCTTT,CASSLVSGGNTEAFF
TRBV28,.,.,TRBJ2-7,TGTGCCAGCAGTCTAGGGACTTTCTCCTACGAGCAGTACTTC,CASSLGTFSYEQYF
TRBV28,.,TRBD1,TRBJ1-5,TGTGCCAGCAGTAGACAGGGACAGGGGTTCAGCAATCAGCCCCAGCATTTT,CASSRQGQGFSNQPQHF
TRBV7-2,.,TRBD2,TRBJ2-3,TGTGCCAGCAGCTTAGTGTTCGGGGGAGCGGGGGCAGATACGCAGTATTTT,CASSLVFGGAGADTQYF
TRBV9,.,.,TRBJ2-1,TGTGCCAGCAGCCATGACGCAGGGGGGACTAGTGACGATGAGCAGTTCTTC,CASSHDAGGTSDDEQFF
TRBV19,few,.,TRBJ2-5,TGTGCCAGTAGTGCGGATCCGGGGGAGGCCCAGTACTTC,CASSADPGEAQYF
TRBV2,.,.,TRBJ2-5,TGTGCCAGCAGTCTCGTCCGGGACTCGGGGGAGACCCAGTACTTC,CASSLVRDSGETQYF
TRBV28,.,TRBD2,TRBJ2-7,TGTGCCAGCAGGCCCACTAGCGGGAGCTCCTACGAGCAGTACTTC,CASRPTSGSSYEQYF
TRBV9,.,.,TRBJ2-4,TGTGCCAGCAGCGTATCTAGTGGGACTCCTCGTGCCAAAAACATTCAGTACTTC,CASSVSSGTPRAKNIQYF
TRBV4-1,.,.,TRBJ1-2,TGCGCCAGCAGCCCCCGGGAAGGGGAGGGGGAATCTTATGGCTACACCTTC,CASSPREGEGESYGYTF
TRBV9,.,TRBD2,TRBJ2-7,TGTGCCAGCGAAGGGACTAGCAAGTTCCAGTACTTC,CASEGTSKFQYF
TRBV12-5,few,.,TRBJ1-5,TGTGCTAGTGGTTTGGGACTACAGCCCCAGCATTTT,CASGLGLQPQHF
TRBV28,.,.,TRBJ2-7,TGTGCCAGCAGTCACCTGACTCTAGGCGGGAACACCTACGAGCAGTACTTC,CASSHLTLGGNTYEQYF
TRBV4-3,.,TRBD1,TRBJ1-1,TGCGCCAGCAGCCAAAAGGGACAGGGGGACACTGAAGCTTTCTTT,CASSQKGQGDTEAFF
TRBV7-2,.,.,TRBJ2-7,TGTGCCAGCAGCTCGTCCCCGGGACTTTACTACGAGCAGTACTTC,CASSSSPGLYYEQYF
TRBV5-6,.,TRBD1,TRBJ1-2,TGTGCCAGCAGCTTGGACGGGACAGGTATCATCTACTATGGCTACACCTTC,CASSLDGTGIIYYGYTF
TRBV10-3,.,TRBD2,TRBJ2-1,TGTGCCATCAGTGAGTCGAACGGGACTAGCGAGAGGATTTCCTACAATGAGCAGTTCTTC,CAISESNGTSERISYNEQFF
TRBV15,.,.,TRBJ2-2,TGTGCCACCAGCACCTCCCTAGCAAGAGGGGGCACCGGGGAGCTGTTTTTT,CATSTSLARGGTGELFF
TRBV27,.,.,TRBJ1-6,TGTGCCAGCACGTATTCCTATAATTCACCCCTCCACTTT,CASTYSYNSPLHF
TRBV5-1,.,.,TRBJ1-5,TGCGCCAGCAGCTTGGGCCCAGGGGCCAATCAGCCCCAGCATTTT,CASSLGPGANQPQHF
TRBV7-6,.,.,TRBJ2-1,TGTGCCAGCAGCTTCGTAAAATCCCCCTACAATGAGCAGTTCTTC,CASSFVKSPYNEQFF
TRBV10-3,.,TRBD1,TRBJ1-2,TGTGCCATCAGTGATCCCGGGACAGGGTATGGCTACACCTTC,CAISDPGTGYGYTF
TRBV2,once,.,TRBJ2-2,TGTGCCAGCAGATACACCTCTCCGAACACCGGGGAGCTGTTTTTT,CASRYTSPNTGELFF
TRBV4-3,.,.,TRBJ1-3,TGCGCCAGCAGCCAAGTCAGGGGTGGAGGAAACACCATATATTTT,CASSQVRGGGNTIYF
TRBV28,.,.,TRBJ2-1,TGTGCCAGCAGTCTAGGGGACATCAAAAGCAATGAGCAGTTCTTC,CASSLGDIKSNEQFF
TRBV5-4,.,TRBD2,TRBJ2-1,TGTGCCAGCAGCTTGGCTCGGGGAAGCGGGACCACGGATGAGCAGTTCTTC,CASSLARGSGTTDEQFF
TRBV25-1,.,TRBD1,TRBJ1-2,TGTGCCAGCAGTGAATCCCACACCGGGACAGCCTATGGCTACACCTTC,CASSESHTGTAYGYTF
TRBV7-3,.,TRBD2,TRBJ2-2,TGTGCCAGCAGCCAACTAGCGGAGGACACCGGGGAGCTGTTTTTT,CASSQLAEDTGELFF
TRBV27,.,.,TRBJ1-6,TGTGCCACCGCAGCGGGCTCCTATAATTCACCCCTCCACTTT,CATAAGSYNSPLHF